The 24 T cell receptor beta chains in this list originate from one sample, sequenced in a study of control samples from healthy donors and cancer patients. The assay was immunoSEQ multiplex PCR, and TCRdb's table has in-frame clones only and misses some. Among 130,000 to 150,000 clones listed, around 94% were seen once. The sequenced material came from PBMCs. The receptor source for this set is a man aged 55 to 70 with colorectal cancer.

The chain is built from TRBV19 and TRBJ2-1; 8 bases map to TRBD1. Looked up from germline, CDR1 is LNHDA and CDR2 is SQIVND (reference sequence). The CDR3 is 15 amino acids. V trimming: 1 base; J trimming: 1 base; junction bases outside the gene matches: 0. The CDR3 nucleotides read TGTGCCAGTAGTATAGGGGACAGGTCCTACAATGAGCAGTTCTTC. Its protein product is CASSIGDRSYNEQFF. The full variable domain, completed using reference TRBV19 and TRBJ2-1, is DGGITQSPKYLFRKEGQNVTLSCEQNLNHDAMYWYRQDPGQGLRLIYYSQIVNDFQKGDIAEGYSVSREKKESFPLTVTSAQKNPTAFYLCASSIGDRSYNEQFFGPGTRLTVL.

CDR3 in amino acids: CASSRTYGYTF. DNA for the CDR3: TGTGCCAGCAGTCGGACTTATGGCTACACCTTC. The gene calls are TRBV5-8 and TRBJ1-2; D remains unclear. Trimming pared 5 bases from V and 5 bases from J, leaving 7 bases between. Germline-derived CDR1 and CDR2 are SGHTS and YDEGEE. CDR3 size: 11 residues. Combining the CDR3 with reference TRBV5-8 and TRBJ1-2 gives the whole variable domain EAGVTQSPTHLIKTRGQQATLRCSPISGHTSVYWYQQALGLGLQFLLWYDEGEERNRGNFPPRFSGRQFPNYSSELNVNALELEDSALYLCASSRTYGYTFGSGTRLTVV.

This clone was seen just once. J is TRBJ1-4 and V is TRBV25-1; 7 positions agree with TRBD1. Per germline, CDR1 MGHDK and CDR2 SYGVNS. CDR3 length: 15 amino acids. The V gene end was trimmed by 3 bases and the J gene end by 4 bases; junction bases not matched to a gene: 5. The CDR3 reads CASSETGLFNEKLFF. The CDR3 DNA reads as TGTGCCAGCAGTGAGACAGGGTTATTTAATGAAAAACTGTTTTTT.

V is TRBV30 and J is TRBJ1-2; D is ambiguous. V gave up 2 bases and J gave up 7 bases, with 17 bases separating them. The CDR3 covers 14 residues. Germline V gene data show CDR1 as GTSNPN and CDR2 as SVGIG (reference sequence). The DNA of the CDR3 is TGTGCCTGGAGTACCCAAACCGTGGCAGGTGGCTACACCTTC. Its translation: CAWSTQTVAGGYTF.

The V gene is TRBV5-1, the J gene TRBJ1-5; no firm D call. The V gene's germline CDR1 is SGHRS and CDR2 YFSETQ. V lost 8 bases and J lost 6, with 15 bases in between. The length of the CDR3 is 13 residues. CDR3 nucleotide sequence: TGCGCCAGTAGACCTGCGTTGGGTCAGCCCCAGCATTTT. It yields the protein CASRPALGQPQHF.

Notes on this clone: This same CDR3 is encoded by further DNA sequences in the sample. The V and J genes are TRBV6-2 or TRBV6-3 and TRBJ2-1; the match to TRBD1 covers 7 bases. The CDR3 covers 14 residues. V shed 4 bases, J shed 6 bases, and the junction held 6 bases outside the gene matches. The V gene's germline CDR1 is MNHEY and CDR2 SVGEGT. This chain's CDR3 is CASSSQGGFNEQFF. The CDR3 nucleotides read TGTGCCAGCAGTTCCCAAGGGGGCTTCAATGAGCAGTTCTTC.

The rearrangement joins TRBV7-2 to TRBJ1-1, with D unresolved. The V and J ends lost 4 bases and 4 bases respectively, with 10 bases between them. Per the germline V gene, CDR1 is SGHTA and CDR2 is FQGNSA. The CDR3 extends over 13 amino acids. The CDR3 nucleotides read TGTGCCAGCAGCTCGGTGTCGGCCACTGAAGCTTTCTTT. It yields the protein CASSSVSATEAFF.

The rearrangement uses TRBV18 and TRBJ1-6; maybe TRBD1 (6 bases). Deletions cut 3 bases from V and 8 bases from J, with 14 bases between. The germline gives CDR1 KGHSH, CDR2 LQKENI. This CDR3 contains 15 residues. For the CDR3, the DNA is TGTGCCAGCTCACCCCGGGAGGGGGTCGATTCACCCCTCCACTTT. This encodes CASSPREGVDSPLHF.

The chain employs TRBV28 and TRBJ1-2, with no clear D. Trimming removed 6 bases from V and 7 bases from J, with 15 bases in between. CDR3 length equals 13 residues. The germline V gene has CDR1 MDHEN and CDR2 SYDVKM. CDR3 region: CASRGPLGGGYTF. CDR3 bases: TGTGCCAGCAGGGGTCCCCTGGGAGGTGGCTACACCTTC.

The chain recombines TRBV7-9 with TRBJ2-2, with D perhaps TRBD1 (6 bases). V was pared by 1 base and J by 4 bases, with 19 bases between. The CDR3 contains 18 residues. CDR1 SEHNR and CDR2 FQNEAQ come from the germline V gene (reference sequence). CDR3 sequence: CASSLVRSGARSTGELFF. CDR3 nucleotides: TGTGCCAGCAGCTTAGTCCGGTCAGGGGCGAGGAGCACCGGGGAGCTGTTTTTT.

The rearrangement uses TRBV5-4 and TRBJ1-3, with D possibly matching TRBD1 (6 bases). V dropped 0 bases and J dropped 1 base, with 14 bases sitting between them. The CDR3 consists of 17 residues. Germline CDR1 is SGHNT and CDR2 is YYREEE (reference sequence). The DNA of the CDR3 is TGTGCCAGCAGCTTGGGGACAGACCTAAAGTCTGGAAACACCATATATTTT. Translated, it gives CASSLGTDLKSGNTIYF.

The chain is built from TRBV6-5 and TRBJ2-3, with 9 bases lining up with TRBD1. Germline-derived CDR1 and CDR2 are MNHEY and SVGAGI. The CDR3 is made up of 12 amino acids. Trimming took 6 bases from V and 6 from J; bases not matched to a gene: 1. CDR3 nucleotides: TGTGCCAGCAGGGGGACAGGGGATACGCAGTATTTT. It yields the protein CASRGTGDTQYF.

This clone has only one observation. V is TRBV19 and J is TRBJ2-6, with TRBD1 identical over 8 bases. The CDR3 spans 22 residues. Trimming cost V 0 bases and J 0 bases; bases outside gene matches: 16. Looked up from germline, CDR1 is LNHDA and CDR2 is SQIVND (reference sequence). The CDR3 DNA reads as TGTGCCAGTAGTATAGAAACACCTCTTCCAGGGGGCCGATACTCTGGGGCCAACGTCCTGACTTTC. This sequence encodes CASSIETPLPGGRYSGANVLTF. Complete variable domain (other parts from reference TRBV19 and TRBJ2-6): DGGITQSPKYLFRKEGQNVTLSCEQNLNHDAMYWYRQDPGQGLRLIYYSQIVNDFQKGDIAEGYSVSREKKESFPLTVTSAQKNPTAFYLCASSIETPLPGGRYSGANVLTFGAGSRLTVL.

The CDR3 loop is CASSVPDRDSYGYTF. The CDR3 DNA sequence: TGCGCCAGCAGTGTCCCGGACAGGGACAGCTATGGCTACACCTTC. The chain couples TRBV10-1 to TRBJ1-2; 8 bases are shared with TRBD1. Per the germline V gene, CDR1 is WNHNN and CDR2 is SYGVQD (reference sequence). The CDR3 sequence is 15 residues long. J lost 4 bases, V lost 4 bases, and 8 bases had no gene match.

J is TRBJ1-1 and V is TRBV3-1 (or the pseudogene TRBV3-2), with a tentative D call TRBD1 (5 bases). The germline V gene encodes CDR1 LGHDT and CDR2 YNNKEL (reference sequence). The CDR3 consists of 16 residues. With 1 base removed from V and 5 bases from J, the gap between germline ends came to 17 bases. The CDR3 sequence is CASSQGMGEGITEAFF. CDR3 nucleotide sequence: TGTGCCAGCAGCCAAGGAATGGGGGAGGGGATTACTGAAGCTTTCTTT.

The V call is TRBV20-1, the J call TRBJ2-5; D gene unclear. V lost 6 bases and J lost 5, with 10 bases in between. Germline assignment: CDR1 DFQATT and CDR2 SNEGSKA (reference sequence). The CDR3 length is 11 residues. DNA for the CDR3: TGCAGTGCGCGGAAAGACGAGACCCAGTACTTC. This encodes CSARKDETQYF.

The V call is TRBV3-1 (or the pseudogene TRBV3-2), the J call TRBJ2-7, with TRBD2 matching over 7 bases. Losses at the gene ends were 0 bases for V and 6 bases for J; bases not matched to a gene: 5. Germline lookup yields CDR1 LGHDT and CDR2 YNNKEL (reference sequence). This CDR3 spans 14 amino acids. This chain's CDR3 is CASSQEGGRGEQYF. Written as DNA, the CDR3 is TGTGCCAGCAGCCAAGAGGGAGGGCGGGGCGAGCAGTACTTC.

The V call is TRBV7-9, the J call TRBJ2-3; D may be TRBD2 (5 bases). Trimming shortened V by 2 bases and J by 6 bases, and 12 bases separated the two germline ends. From germline, CDR1 is SEHNR and CDR2 FQNEAQ (reference sequence). This CDR3 is built from 14 residues. CDR3 region: CASSLTGSGDTQYF. DNA for the CDR3: TGTGCCAGCAGCTTAACGGGGTCTGGTGATACGCAGTATTTT.

This rearrangement joins TRBV6-5 to TRBJ1-2; D uncertain. Trimming stripped 6 bases from V and 2 bases from J, with 7 bases between. The CDR3 contains 12 residues. Germline CDR1 and CDR2: MNHEY and SVGAGI. The CDR3 DNA reads as TGTGCCAGCAGCGTAAACAACTATGGCTACACCTTC. It encodes CASSVNNYGYTF.

The genes are TRBV19 and TRBJ1-6; D not certain. Germline CDR1 LNHDA, CDR2 SQIVND (reference sequence). Trimming took off 8 bases at V and 9 bases at J, with 17 bases between the two ends. This CDR3 has 14 residues. This CDR3 reads CASSLLRGLSPLHF. The CDR3 region has the DNA TGTGCCAGTTCTCTCCTGCGGGGTCTTTCACCCCTCCACTTT.

The chain is built from TRBV7-9 and TRBJ2-3, with D unresolved. The CDR3 runs to 12 residues. The V gene lost 5 bases and the J gene lost 2 bases, with 5 bases spanning the gap. CDR1 and CDR2 from the germline V gene are SEHNR and FQNEAQ (reference sequence). The CDR3 DNA reads TGTGCCAGCAGCCATAACACAGATACGCAGTATTTT. This translates into CASSHNTDTQYF.

CDR3 protein: CASGYSGDGYTF. In DNA, the CDR3 is TGTGCCAGCGGGTACTCCGGGGATGGCTACACCTTC. The chain carries TRBV6-5 and TRBJ1-2; no clear D. Germline V gene lookup returns CDR1 MNHEY and CDR2 SVGAGI. With 8 bases removed from V and 6 bases from J, the gap between germline ends came to 13 bases. The CDR3 has 12 amino acids.

The J gene is TRBJ1-2, the V gene TRBV6-2 or TRBV6-3, with a tentative D call TRBD1 (6 bases). Germline CDR1 is MNHEY and CDR2 is SVGEGT. V was clipped by 4 bases and J by 2 bases, with 17 bases between them. CDR3 size: 16 residues. The CDR3 coding sequence is TGTGCCAGCAGTTCCGGACAGAAGGGAGGGAACTATGGCTACACCTTC. Amino acids: CASSSGQKGGNYGYTF.

This clone was found a few times. V and J are TRBV9 and TRBJ2-5; 13 bases map to TRBD2. The CDR3 has 16 amino acids. V dropped 4 bases and J dropped 4; count of bases not matched to a gene: 7. From germline, CDR1 is SGDLS and CDR2 YYNGEE. CDR3 sequence (DNA): TGTGCCAGCAGCCCGGGACTAGCGGGGCTAGGAGAGACCCAGTACTTC. The encoded protein is CASSPGLAGLGETQYF.